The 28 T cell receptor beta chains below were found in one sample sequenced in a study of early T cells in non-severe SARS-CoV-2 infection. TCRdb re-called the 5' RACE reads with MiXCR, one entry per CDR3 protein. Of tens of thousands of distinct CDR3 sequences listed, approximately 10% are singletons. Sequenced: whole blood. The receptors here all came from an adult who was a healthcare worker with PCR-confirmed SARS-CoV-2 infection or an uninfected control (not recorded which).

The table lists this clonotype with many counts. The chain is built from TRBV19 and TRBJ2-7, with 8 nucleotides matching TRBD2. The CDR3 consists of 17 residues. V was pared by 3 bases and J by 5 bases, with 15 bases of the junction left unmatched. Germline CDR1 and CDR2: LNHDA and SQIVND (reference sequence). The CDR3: CASSIFLKASGRNEQYF. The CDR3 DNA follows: TGTGCCAGTAGTATCTTTCTTAAGGCTAGCGGGCGAAACGAGCAGTACTTC.

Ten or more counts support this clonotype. The chain's CDR3 is CASSSRTGEQPQHF. In nucleotides, the CDR3 is TGCGCCAGCAGCTCCCGGACAGGGGAACAGCCCCAGCATTTT. This chain joins TRBV5-1 and TRBJ1-5; TRBD1 matches 9 bases. The CDR3 is 14 residues long. V trimming: 3 bases; J trimming: 7 bases; junction bases outside the gene matches: 5. Looked up from germline, CDR1 is SGHRS and CDR2 is YFSETQ. Full variable domain (outside the CDR3, taken from reference TRBV5-1 and TRBJ1-5): KAGVTQTPRYLIKTRGQQVTLSCSPISGHRSVSWYQQTPGQGLQFLFEYFSETQRNKGNFPGRFSGRQFSNSRSEMNVSTLELGDSALYLCASSSRTGEQPQHFGDGTRLSIL.

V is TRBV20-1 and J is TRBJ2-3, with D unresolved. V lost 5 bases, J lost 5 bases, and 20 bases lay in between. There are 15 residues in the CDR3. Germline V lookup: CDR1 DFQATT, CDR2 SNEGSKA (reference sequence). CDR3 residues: CSAASRGGARDTQYF. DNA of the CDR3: TGCAGTGCTGCCAGTCGAGGTGGCGCGCGAGATACGCAGTATTTT.

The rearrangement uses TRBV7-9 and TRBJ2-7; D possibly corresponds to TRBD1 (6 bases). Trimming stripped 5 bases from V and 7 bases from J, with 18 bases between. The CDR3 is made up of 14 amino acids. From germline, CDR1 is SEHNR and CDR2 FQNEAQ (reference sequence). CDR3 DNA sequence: TGTGCCAGCAGCATAGACAGGTCCATGAGGGAGCAGTACTTC. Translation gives CASSIDRSMREQYF.

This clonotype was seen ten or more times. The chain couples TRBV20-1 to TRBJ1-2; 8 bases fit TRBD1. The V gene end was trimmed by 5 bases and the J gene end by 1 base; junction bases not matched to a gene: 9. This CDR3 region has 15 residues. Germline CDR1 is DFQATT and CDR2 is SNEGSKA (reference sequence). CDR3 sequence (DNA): TGCAGTGCTCGCCAGCTGGGACAGGATAACTATGGCTACACCTTC. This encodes CSARQLGQDNYGYTF.

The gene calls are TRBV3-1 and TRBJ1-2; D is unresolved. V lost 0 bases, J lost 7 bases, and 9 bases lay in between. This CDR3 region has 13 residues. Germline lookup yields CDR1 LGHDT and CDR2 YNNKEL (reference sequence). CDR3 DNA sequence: TGTGCCAGCAGCCAAGAAATCGGGATTGGCTACACCTTC. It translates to CASSQEIGIGYTF. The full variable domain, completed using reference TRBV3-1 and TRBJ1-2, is DTAVSQTPKYLVTQMGNDKSIKCEQNLGHDTMYWYKQDSKKFLKIMFSYNNKELIINETVPNRFSPKSPDKAHLNLHINSLELGDSAVYFCASSQEIGIGYTFGSGTRLTVV.

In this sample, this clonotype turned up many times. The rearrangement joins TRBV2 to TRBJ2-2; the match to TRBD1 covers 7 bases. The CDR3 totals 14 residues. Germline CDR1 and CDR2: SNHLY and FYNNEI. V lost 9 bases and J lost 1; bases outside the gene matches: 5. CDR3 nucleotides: TGTGCCAGTATCCGGGACAGGAACACCGGGGAGCTGTTTTTT. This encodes CASIRDRNTGELFF.

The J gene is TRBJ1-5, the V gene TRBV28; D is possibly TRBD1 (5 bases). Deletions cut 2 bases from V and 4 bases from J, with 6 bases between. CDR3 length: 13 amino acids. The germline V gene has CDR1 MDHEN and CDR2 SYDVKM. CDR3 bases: TGTGCCAGCAGTTTACAGGGAAATCAGCCCCAGCATTTT. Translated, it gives CASSLQGNQPQHF.

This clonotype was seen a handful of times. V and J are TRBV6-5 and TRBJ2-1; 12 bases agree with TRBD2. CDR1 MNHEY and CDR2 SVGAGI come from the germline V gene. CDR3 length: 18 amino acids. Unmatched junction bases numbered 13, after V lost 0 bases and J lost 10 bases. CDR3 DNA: TGTGCCAGCAGTTACTCAACGCTAGCGGGAGGGCCGTTTGGGGAGCAGTTCTTC. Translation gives CASSYSTLAGGPFGEQFF.

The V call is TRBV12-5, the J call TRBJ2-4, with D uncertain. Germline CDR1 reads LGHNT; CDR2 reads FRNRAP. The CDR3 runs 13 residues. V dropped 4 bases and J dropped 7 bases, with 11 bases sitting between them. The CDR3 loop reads CASGSGPDNIQYF. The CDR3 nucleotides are TGTGCTAGTGGTTCGGGCCCGGATAACATTCAGTACTTC. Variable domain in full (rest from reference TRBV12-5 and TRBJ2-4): DARVTQTPRHKVTEMGQEVTMRCQPILGHNTVFWYRQTMMQGLELLAYFRNRAPLDDSGMPKDRFSAEMPDATLATLKIQPSEPRDSAVYFCASGSGPDNIQYFGAGTRLSVL.

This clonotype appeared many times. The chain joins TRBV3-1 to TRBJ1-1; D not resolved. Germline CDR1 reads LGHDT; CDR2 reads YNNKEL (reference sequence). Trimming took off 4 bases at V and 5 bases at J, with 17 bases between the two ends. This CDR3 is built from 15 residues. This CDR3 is CASSPSAGVGTEAFF. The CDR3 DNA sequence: TGTGCCAGCAGCCCCTCCGCGGGCGTAGGAACTGAAGCTTTCTTT.

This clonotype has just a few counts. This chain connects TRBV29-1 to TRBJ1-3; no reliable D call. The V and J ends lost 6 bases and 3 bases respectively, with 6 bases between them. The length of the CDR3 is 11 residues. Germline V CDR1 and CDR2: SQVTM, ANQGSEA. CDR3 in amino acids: CSVDGGNTIYF. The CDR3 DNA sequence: TGCAGCGTGGATGGTGGAAACACCATATATTTT.

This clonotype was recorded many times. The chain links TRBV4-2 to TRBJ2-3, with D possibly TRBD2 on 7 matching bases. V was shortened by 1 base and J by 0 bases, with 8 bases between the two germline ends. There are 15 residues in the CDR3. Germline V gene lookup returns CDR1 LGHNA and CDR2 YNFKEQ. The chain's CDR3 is CASSQGGGSTDTQYF. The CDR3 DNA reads TGTGCCAGCAGCCAAGGCGGGGGCAGCACAGATACGCAGTATTTT.

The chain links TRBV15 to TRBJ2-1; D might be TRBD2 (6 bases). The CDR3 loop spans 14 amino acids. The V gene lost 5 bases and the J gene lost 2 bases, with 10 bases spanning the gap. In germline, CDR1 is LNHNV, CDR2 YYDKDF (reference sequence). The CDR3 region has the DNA TGTGCCACCAGCCCTGCGGGAACCTACAATGAGCAGTTCTTC. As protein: CATSPAGTYNEQFF.

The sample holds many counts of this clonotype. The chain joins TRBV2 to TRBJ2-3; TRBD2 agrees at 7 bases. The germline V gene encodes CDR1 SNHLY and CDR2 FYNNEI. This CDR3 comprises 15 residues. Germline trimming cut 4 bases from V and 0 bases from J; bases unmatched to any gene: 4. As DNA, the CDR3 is TGTGCCAGCAGTGGTCAAGCGGGGAGCACAGATACGCAGTATTTT. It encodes CASSGQAGSTDTQYF.

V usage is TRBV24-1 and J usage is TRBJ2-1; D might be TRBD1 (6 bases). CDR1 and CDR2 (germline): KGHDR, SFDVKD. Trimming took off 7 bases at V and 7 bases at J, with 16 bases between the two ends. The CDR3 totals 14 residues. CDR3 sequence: CATSPTGHFNEQFF. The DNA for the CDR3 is TGTGCCACCAGCCCCACGGGACACTTTAATGAGCAGTTCTTC.

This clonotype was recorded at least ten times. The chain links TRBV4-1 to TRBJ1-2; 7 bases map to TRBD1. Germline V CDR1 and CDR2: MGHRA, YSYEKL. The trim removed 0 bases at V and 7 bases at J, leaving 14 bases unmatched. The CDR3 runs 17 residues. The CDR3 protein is CASSQDRRGRSFRGYTF. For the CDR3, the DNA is TGCGCCAGCAGCCAAGATAGGAGGGGGCGTTCCTTCCGTGGCTACACCTTC.

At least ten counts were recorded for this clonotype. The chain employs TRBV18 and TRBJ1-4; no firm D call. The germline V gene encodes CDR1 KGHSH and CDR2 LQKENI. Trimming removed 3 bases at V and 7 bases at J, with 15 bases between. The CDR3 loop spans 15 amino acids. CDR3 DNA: TGTGCCAGCTCACCTTCAACAGTAGGGAGTGAAAAACTGTTTTTT. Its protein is CASSPSTVGSEKLFF.

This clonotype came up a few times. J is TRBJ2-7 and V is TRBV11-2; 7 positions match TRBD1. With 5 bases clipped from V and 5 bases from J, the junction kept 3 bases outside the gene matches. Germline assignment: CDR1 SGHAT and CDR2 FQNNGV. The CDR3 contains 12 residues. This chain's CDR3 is CASSTGANEQYF. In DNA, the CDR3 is TGTGCCAGCAGCACAGGGGCCAACGAGCAGTACTTC.

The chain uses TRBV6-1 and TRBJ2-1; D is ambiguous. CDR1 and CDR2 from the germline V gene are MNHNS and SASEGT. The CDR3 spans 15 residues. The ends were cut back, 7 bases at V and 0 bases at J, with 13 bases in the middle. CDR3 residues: CASTVPVSSYNEQFF. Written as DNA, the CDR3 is TGTGCCAGCACCGTTCCAGTAAGCTCCTACAATGAGCAGTTCTTC.

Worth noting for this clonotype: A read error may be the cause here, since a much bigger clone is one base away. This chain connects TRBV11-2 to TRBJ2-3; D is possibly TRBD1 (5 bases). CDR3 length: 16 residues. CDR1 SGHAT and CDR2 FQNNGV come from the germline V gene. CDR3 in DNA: TGTGCCAGCAGCTTACCGCAGGGCGATTTCACAGATACGAAGTATTTT. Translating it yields CASSLPQGDFTDTKYF.

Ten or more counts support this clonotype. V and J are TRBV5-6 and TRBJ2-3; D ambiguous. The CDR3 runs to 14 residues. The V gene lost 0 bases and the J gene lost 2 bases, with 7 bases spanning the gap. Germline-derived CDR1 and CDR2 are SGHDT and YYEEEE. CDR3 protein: CASSLGGHTDTQYF. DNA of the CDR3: TGTGCCAGCAGCTTGGGGGGTCACACAGATACGCAGTATTTT.

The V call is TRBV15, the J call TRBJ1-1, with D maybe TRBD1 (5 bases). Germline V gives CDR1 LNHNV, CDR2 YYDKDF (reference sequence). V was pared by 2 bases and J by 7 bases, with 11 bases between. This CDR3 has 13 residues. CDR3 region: CATSRPDSIEAFF. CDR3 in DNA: TGTGCCACCAGCAGACCTGACAGTATTGAAGCTTTCTTT.

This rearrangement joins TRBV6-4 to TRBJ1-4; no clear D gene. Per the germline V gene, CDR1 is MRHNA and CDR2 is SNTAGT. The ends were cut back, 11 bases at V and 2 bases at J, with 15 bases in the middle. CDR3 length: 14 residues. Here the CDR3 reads CAGEHRATNEKLFF. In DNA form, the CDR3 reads TGTGCCGGAGAACATCGGGCGACTAATGAAAAACTGTTTTTT.

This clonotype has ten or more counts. CDR3 amino acids: CSALGGSGELIQYF. CDR3 sequence (DNA): TGCAGTGCTCTTGGTGGTAGCGGGGAACTCATTCAGTACTTC. The rearrangement uses TRBV20-1 and TRBJ2-4; 8 bases align to TRBD2. J was trimmed by 9 bases and V by 5 bases; bases with no gene match: 12. The CDR3 has 14 amino acids. Looked up from germline, CDR1 is DFQATT and CDR2 is SNEGSKA (reference sequence).

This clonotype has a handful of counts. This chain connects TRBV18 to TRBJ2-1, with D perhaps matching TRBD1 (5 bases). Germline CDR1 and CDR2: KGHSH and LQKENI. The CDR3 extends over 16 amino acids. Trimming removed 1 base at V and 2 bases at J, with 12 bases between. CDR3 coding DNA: TGTGCCAGCTCACCACGCCAGGGTGAAACCTACAATGAGCAGTTCTTC. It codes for CASSPRQGETYNEQFF.

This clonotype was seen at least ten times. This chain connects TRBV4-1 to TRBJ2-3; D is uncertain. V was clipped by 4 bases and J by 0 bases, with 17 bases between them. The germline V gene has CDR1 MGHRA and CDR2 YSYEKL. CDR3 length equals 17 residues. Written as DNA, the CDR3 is TGCGCCAGCAGCCCGTTTGACTTGGGCCTTAGCACAGATACGCAGTATTTT. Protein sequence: CASSPFDLGLSTDTQYF.

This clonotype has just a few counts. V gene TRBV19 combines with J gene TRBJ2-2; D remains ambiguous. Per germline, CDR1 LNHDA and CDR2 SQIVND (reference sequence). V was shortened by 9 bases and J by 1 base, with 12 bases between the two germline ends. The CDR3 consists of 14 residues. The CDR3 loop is CASRRVLNTGELFF. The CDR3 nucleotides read TGTGCCAGCAGAAGGGTCTTGAACACCGGGGAGCTGTTTTTT.